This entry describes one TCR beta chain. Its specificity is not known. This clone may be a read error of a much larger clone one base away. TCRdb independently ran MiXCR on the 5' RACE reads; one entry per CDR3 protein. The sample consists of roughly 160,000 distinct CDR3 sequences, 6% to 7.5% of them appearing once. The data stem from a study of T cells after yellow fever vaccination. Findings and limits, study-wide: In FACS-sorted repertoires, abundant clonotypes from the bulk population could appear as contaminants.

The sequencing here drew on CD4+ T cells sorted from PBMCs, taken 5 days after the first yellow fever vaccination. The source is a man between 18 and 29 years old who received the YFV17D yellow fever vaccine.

DNA of the CDR3: TGTGCCAGCAGGAGGACTAGCGGAAATGGAACGCAGTATTTT. Its protein is CASRRTSGNGTQYF. V usage is TRBV6-1 and J usage is TRBJ2-3; 10 positions agree with TRBD2. The CDR3 is 14 residues long. J gave up 9 bases and V 6 bases, and 9 bases lay outside the gene matches. Germline V gene lookup returns CDR1 MNHNS and CDR2 SASEGT.